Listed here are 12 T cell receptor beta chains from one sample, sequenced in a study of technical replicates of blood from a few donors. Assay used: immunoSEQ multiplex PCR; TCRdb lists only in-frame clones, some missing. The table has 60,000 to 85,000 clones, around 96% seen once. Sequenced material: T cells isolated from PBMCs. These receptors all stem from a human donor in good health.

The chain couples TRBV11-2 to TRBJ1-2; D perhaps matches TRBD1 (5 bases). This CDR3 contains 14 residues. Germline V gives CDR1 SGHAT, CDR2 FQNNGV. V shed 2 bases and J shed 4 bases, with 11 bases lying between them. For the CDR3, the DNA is TGTGCCAGCAGCTTATCCTGGGACTCCTATGGCTACACCTTC. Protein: CASSLSWDSYGYTF.

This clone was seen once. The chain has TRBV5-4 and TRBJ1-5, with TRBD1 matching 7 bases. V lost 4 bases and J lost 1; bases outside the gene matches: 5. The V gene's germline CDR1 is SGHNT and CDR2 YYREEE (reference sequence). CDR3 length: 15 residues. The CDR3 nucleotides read TGTGCCAGCAGCCAGGGGGGCGGGAGCAATCAGCCCCAGCATTTT. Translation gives CASSQGGGSNQPQHF. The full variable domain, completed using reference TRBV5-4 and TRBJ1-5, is ETGVTQSPTHLIKTRGQQVTLRCSSQSGHNTVSWYQQALGQGPQFIFQYYREEENGRGNFPPRFSGLQFPNYSSELNVNALELDDSALYLCASSQGGGSNQPQHFGDGTRLSIL.

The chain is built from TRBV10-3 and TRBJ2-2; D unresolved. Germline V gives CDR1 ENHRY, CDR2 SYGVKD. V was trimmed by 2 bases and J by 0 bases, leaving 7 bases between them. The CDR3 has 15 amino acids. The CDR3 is CAISETVANTGELFF. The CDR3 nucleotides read TGTGCCATCAGTGAGACGGTCGCGAACACCGGGGAGCTGTTTTTT.

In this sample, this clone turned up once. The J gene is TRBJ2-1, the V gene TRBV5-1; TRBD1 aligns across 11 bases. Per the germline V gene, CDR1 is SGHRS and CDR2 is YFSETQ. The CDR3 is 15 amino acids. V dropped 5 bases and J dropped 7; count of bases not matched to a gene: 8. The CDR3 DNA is TGCGCCAGCAGAGGGGGACAGGGGGTCGGTAATGAGCAGTTCTTC. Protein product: CASRGGQGVGNEQFF.

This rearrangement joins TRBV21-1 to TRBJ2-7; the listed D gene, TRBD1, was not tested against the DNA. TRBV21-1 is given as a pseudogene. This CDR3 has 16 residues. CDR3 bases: TGTGCCAGCAGCAAAGGACAGGCTATTTTCTCCTACGAGCAGTACTTC. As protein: CASSKGQAIFSYEQYF.

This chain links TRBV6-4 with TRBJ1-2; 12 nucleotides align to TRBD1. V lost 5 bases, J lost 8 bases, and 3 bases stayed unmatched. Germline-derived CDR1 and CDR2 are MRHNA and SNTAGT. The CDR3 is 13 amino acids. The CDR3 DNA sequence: TGTGCCAGCAGTAGGGACAGGGGGCACGGCTACACCTTC. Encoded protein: CASSRDRGHGYTF.

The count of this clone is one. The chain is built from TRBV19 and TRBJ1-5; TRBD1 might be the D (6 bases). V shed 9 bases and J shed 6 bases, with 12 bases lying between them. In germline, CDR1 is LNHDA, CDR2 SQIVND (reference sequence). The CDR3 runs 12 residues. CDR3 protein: CASQQGGQPQHF. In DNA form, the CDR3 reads TGTGCCAGCCAACAGGGCGGTCAGCCCCAGCATTTT.

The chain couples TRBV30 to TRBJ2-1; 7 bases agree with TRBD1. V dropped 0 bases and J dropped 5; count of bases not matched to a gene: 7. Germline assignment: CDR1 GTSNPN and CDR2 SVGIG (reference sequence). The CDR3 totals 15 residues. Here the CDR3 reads CAWSVRRDRNNEQFF. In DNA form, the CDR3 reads TGTGCCTGGAGTGTACGAAGGGACAGAAACAATGAGCAGTTCTTC.

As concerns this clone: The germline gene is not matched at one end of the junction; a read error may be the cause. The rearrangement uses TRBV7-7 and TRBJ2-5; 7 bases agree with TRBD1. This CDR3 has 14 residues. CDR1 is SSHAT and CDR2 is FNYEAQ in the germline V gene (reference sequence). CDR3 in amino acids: CASSPSRGLETQYF. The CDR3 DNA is TGTGCTAGCAGCCCCAGCAGGGGGTTAGAGACCCAGTACTTC.

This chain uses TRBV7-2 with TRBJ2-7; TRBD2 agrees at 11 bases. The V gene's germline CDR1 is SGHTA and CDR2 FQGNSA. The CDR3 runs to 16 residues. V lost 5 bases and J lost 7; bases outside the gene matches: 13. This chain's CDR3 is CASSPLAGGLSREQYF. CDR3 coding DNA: TGTGCCAGCAGCCCCCTAGCGGGAGGATTGTCGCGGGAGCAGTACTTC.

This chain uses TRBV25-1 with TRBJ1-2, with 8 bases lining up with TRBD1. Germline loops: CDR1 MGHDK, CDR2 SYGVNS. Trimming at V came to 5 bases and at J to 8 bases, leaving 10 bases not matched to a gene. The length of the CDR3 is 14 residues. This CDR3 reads CASSWADRGEGYTF. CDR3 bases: TGTGCCAGCAGTTGGGCTGACAGGGGAGAAGGCTACACCTTC.

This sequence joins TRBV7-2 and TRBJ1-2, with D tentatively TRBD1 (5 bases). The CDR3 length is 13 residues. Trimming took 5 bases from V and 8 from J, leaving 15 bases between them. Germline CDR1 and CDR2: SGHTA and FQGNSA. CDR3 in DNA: TGTGCCAGCAGCCAACAAGTAGGGGCCGGCTACACCTTC. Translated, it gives CASSQQVGAGYTF. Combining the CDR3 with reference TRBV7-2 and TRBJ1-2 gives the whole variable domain GAGVSQSPSNKVTEKGKDVELRCDPISGHTALYWYRQSLGQGLEFLIYFQGNSAPDKSGLPSDRFSAERTGGSVSTLTIQRTQQEDSAVYLCASSQQVGAGYTFGSGTRLTVV.